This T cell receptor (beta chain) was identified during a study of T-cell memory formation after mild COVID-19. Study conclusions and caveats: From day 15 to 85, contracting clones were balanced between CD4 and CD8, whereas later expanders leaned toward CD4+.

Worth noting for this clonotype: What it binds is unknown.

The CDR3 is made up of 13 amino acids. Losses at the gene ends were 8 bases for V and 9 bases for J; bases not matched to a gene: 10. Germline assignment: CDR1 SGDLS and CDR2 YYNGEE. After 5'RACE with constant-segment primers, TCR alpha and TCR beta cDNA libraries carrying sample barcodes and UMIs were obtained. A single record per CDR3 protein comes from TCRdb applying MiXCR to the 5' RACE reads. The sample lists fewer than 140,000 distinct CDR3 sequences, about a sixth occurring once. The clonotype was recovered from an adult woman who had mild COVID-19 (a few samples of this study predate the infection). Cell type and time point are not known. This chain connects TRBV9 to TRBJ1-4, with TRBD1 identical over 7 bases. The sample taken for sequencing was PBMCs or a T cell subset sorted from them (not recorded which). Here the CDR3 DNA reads TGTGCCAGTCAGGGGGGGGTCGGACAAAAACTGTTTTTT. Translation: CASQGGVGQKLFF.